The 28 T cell receptor beta chains given below trace back to one sample, sequenced in a study of shared clonotypes between healthy human individuals. Only in-frame clones appear in the TCRdb table, and some are missing; sequencing was by immunoSEQ multiplex PCR. The sample holds 1,400,000 or so clones, approximately 98.5% seen once. The sequencing sample was made of naive CD4+ T cells sorted from blood. Sample subset: CD45RA+ positively selected. The receptors were sampled from a man younger than 40 in good health.

This chain uses TRBV9 with TRBJ2-7; 7 bases align to TRBD1. Trimming at V came to 4 bases and at J to 3 bases, leaving 7 bases not matched to a gene. The germline gives CDR1 SGDLS, CDR2 YYNGEE. This CDR3 spans 14 amino acids. The CDR3 bases are TGTGCCAGCAGCCCCATCGCAGGGGGCTACGAGCAGTACTTC. This codes for CASSPIAGGYEQYF.

The rearrangement links TRBV5-6 to TRBJ2-7; TRBD2 agrees at 11 bases. V shed 4 bases, J shed 6 bases, and the junction held 9 bases outside the gene matches. The CDR3 runs to 15 residues. Germline loops: CDR1 SGHDT, CDR2 YYEEEE. CDR3 bases: TGTGCCAGCAGCCCCCCCGGGACTAGCGGTCGCGAGCAGTACTTC. The encoded protein is CASSPPGTSGREQYF. Supplemented by reference TRBV5-6 and TRBJ2-7, the full variable domain reads DAGVTQSPTHLIKTRGQQVTLRCSPKSGHDTVSWYQQALGQGPQFIFQYYEEEERQRGNFPDRFSGHQFPNYSSELNVNALLLGDSALYLCASSPPGTSGREQYFGPGTRLTVT.

The CDR3 region has the DNA TGTGCCAGCCAGTCCAACGGCTTTGGTGGGGAGCAGTACTTC. This sequence encodes CASQSNGFGGEQYF. This chain connects TRBV5-4 to TRBJ2-7; no clear D. This CDR3 has 14 residues. Germline V gives CDR1 SGHNT, CDR2 YYREEE (reference sequence). With 7 bases removed from V and 7 bases from J, the gap between germline ends came to 21 bases.

The V and J genes are TRBV10-1 and TRBJ2-3; 7 bases agree with TRBD1. V dropped 4 bases and J dropped 5; count of bases not matched to a gene: 15. The CDR3 is 17 amino acids. CDR1 WNHNN and CDR2 SYGVQD come from the germline V gene (reference sequence). CDR3 amino acids: CASSGVSERGRGDTQYF. The CDR3 DNA follows: TGCGCCAGCAGTGGGGTTTCGGAAAGGGGGCGTGGAGATACGCAGTATTTT.

This chain joins TRBV28 and TRBJ2-7; D unclear. CDR1 and CDR2 (germline): MDHEN, SYDVKM. The CDR3 covers 13 residues. The V end was cut by 3 bases, the J end by 5 bases, with 11 bases between. CDR3 residues: CASSFPLSDEQYF. CDR3 coding DNA: TGTGCCAGCAGTTTCCCCCTAAGCGACGAGCAGTACTTC. Variable domain in full (rest from reference TRBV28 and TRBJ2-7): DVKVTQSSRYLVKRTGEKVFLECVQDMDHENMFWYRQDPGLGLRLIYFSYDVKMKEKGDIPEGYSVSREKKERFSLILESASTNQTSMYLCASSFPLSDEQYFGPGTRLTVT.

A note on this clone: Other DNA sequences of this sample code for an identical CDR3. The gene calls are TRBV5-1 and TRBJ2-7; D not resolved. The ends were cut back, 1 base at V and 2 bases at J, with 7 bases in the middle. CDR1 SGHRS and CDR2 YFSETQ come from the germline V gene. This CDR3 has 13 residues. CDR3 amino acids: CASSLTDTYEQYF. In nucleotides, the CDR3 is TGCGCCAGCAGCTTGACTGATACCTACGAGCAGTACTTC.

J is TRBJ2-1 and V is TRBV9; 11 bases match TRBD2. CDR3 length: 15 amino acids. The V gene's germline CDR1 is SGDLS and CDR2 YYNGEE. With 0 bases clipped from V and 7 bases from J, the junction kept 3 bases outside the gene matches. The CDR3 DNA is TGTGCCAGCAGCGTAGCGGGACTAGCGGCTAATGAGCAGTTCTTC. It specifies CASSVAGLAANEQFF.

About this clone itself: This same CDR3 is encoded by further DNA sequences in the sample. The chain employs TRBV2 and TRBJ2-3; D is undetermined. Trimming cost V 6 bases and J 0 bases, with 7 bases left between them. This CDR3 is 13 amino acids long. Germline V lookup: CDR1 SNHLY, CDR2 FYNNEI. The CDR3 nucleotides are TGTGCCAGCAGCGATGAAAGCACAGATACGCAGTATTTT. Its translation is CASSDESTDTQYF.

The rearrangement links TRBV29-1 to TRBJ1-4; D not certain. CDR3 length: 12 amino acids. Trimming pared 0 bases from V and 5 bases from J, leaving 4 bases between. The germline CDR1 and CDR2 sequences are SQVTM and ANQGSEA. CDR3 coding DNA: TGCAGCGTTGAAGATTACAATGAAAAACTGTTTTTT. Its protein product is CSVEDYNEKLFF.

V and J are TRBV28 and TRBJ1-1; D gene ambiguous. Trimming shortened V by 7 bases and J by 5 bases, and 5 bases separated the two germline ends. The CDR3 has 10 residues. The germline V gene has CDR1 MDHEN and CDR2 SYDVKM. This CDR3 is CASTRTEAFF. Here the CDR3 DNA reads TGTGCCAGCACTCGGACTGAAGCTTTCTTT.

This clone is a singleton in its sample. The sample contains more than one DNA sequence encoding this CDR3. CDR3 sequence: CASSLEWGQETQYF. CDR3 sequence (DNA): TGCGCCAGCAGCTTGGAGTGGGGGCAAGAGACCCAGTACTTC. The rearrangement uses TRBV5-1 and TRBJ2-5, with D perhaps assigned TRBD1 or TRBD2 (5 bases each). Per the germline V gene, CDR1 is SGHRS and CDR2 is YFSETQ. V was cut by 0 bases and J by 2 bases, with 8 bases left in between. The CDR3 sequence is 14 residues long. Supplemented by reference TRBV5-1 and TRBJ2-5, the full variable domain reads KAGVTQTPRYLIKTRGQQVTLSCSPISGHRSVSWYQQTPGQGLQFLFEYFSETQRNKGNFPGRFSGRQFSNSRSEMNVSTLELGDSALYLCASSLEWGQETQYFGPGTRLLVL.

This chain joins TRBV5-1 and TRBJ1-3, with unresolved D. The CDR3 has 15 residues. The germline gives CDR1 SGHRS, CDR2 YFSETQ. The V and J ends lost 0 bases and 0 bases respectively, with 7 bases between them. The DNA for the CDR3 is TGCGCCAGCAGCTTGGAGGCAGGCTCTGGAAACACCATATATTTT. It codes for CASSLEAGSGNTIYF.

The sample holds one count of this clone. The genes are TRBV7-3 and TRBJ1-2; TRBD1 might be the D (5 bases). CDR1 is SGHTA and CDR2 is FQGTGA in the germline V gene. This CDR3 has 13 amino acids. V lost 5 bases to trimming and J lost 6 bases, with 13 bases between them. CDR3 coding DNA: TGTGCCAGCAGCGCGAGCAGGGTGGATGGCTACACCTTC. As protein: CASSASRVDGYTF. The entire variable domain, with the rest obtained from reference TRBV7-3 and TRBJ1-2, is as follows: GAGVSQTPSNKVTEKGKYVELRCDPISGHTALYWYRQSLGQGPEFLIYFQGTGAADDSGLPNDRFFAVRPEGSVSTLKIQRTERGDSAVYLCASSASRVDGYTFGSGTRLTVV.

The V call is TRBV5-6, the J call TRBJ2-1; D gene unclear. V lost 5 bases and J lost 0, with 15 bases in between. From germline, CDR1 is SGHDT and CDR2 YYEEEE. The CDR3 is made up of 16 amino acids. The CDR3 region is CASRTRAPLSYNEQFF. CDR3 DNA sequence: TGTGCCAGCAGGACCCGGGCTCCGCTCTCCTACAATGAGCAGTTCTTC.

Worth noting for this clone: The sample carries other DNA sequences with the same CDR3. The J gene is TRBJ2-7, the V gene TRBV5-4; the match to TRBD1 covers 7 bases. The CDR3 has 13 amino acids. Losses at the gene ends were 3 bases for V and 3 bases for J; bases not matched to a gene: 3. Germline CDR1 and CDR2: SGHNT and YYREEE (reference sequence). DNA of the CDR3: TGTGCCAGCAGCTCCCGGACAGGCTACGAGCAGTACTTC. This sequence encodes CASSSRTGYEQYF.

This chain connects TRBV30 to TRBJ2-1, with a tentative D call TRBD2 (5 bases). Trimming stripped 1 base from V and 0 bases from J, with 13 bases between. CDR1 and CDR2 from the germline V gene are GTSNPN and SVGIG (reference sequence). This CDR3 comprises 16 residues. The CDR3 is CAWSEGWRNSYNEQFF. DNA of the CDR3: TGTGCCTGGAGTGAGGGTTGGAGGAACTCCTACAATGAGCAGTTCTTC. Based on the CDR3 plus reference TRBV30 and TRBJ2-1, the full variable domain is SQTIHQWPATLVQPVGSPLSLECTVEGTSNPNLYWYRQAAGRGLQLLFYSVGIGQISSEVPQNLSASRPQDRQFILSSKKLLLSDSGFYLCAWSEGWRNSYNEQFFGPGTRLTVL.

V usage is TRBV4-3 and J usage is TRBJ1-4; D unclear. CDR1 and CDR2 (germline): LGHNA, YSLEER. The CDR3 runs 16 residues. V was trimmed by 0 bases and J by 5 bases, leaving 13 bases between them. CDR3 in amino acids: CASSQDPAGRNEKLFF. CDR3 DNA sequence: TGCGCCAGCAGCCAAGATCCTGCGGGTAGGAATGAAAAACTGTTTTTT.

V is TRBV5-1 and J is TRBJ2-2; D gene uncertain. Germline CDR1 reads SGHRS; CDR2 reads YFSETQ. Trimming shortened V by 0 bases and J by 6 bases, and 12 bases separated the two germline ends. This CDR3 is 15 amino acids long. CDR3 nucleotides: TGCGCCAGCAGCTTGGGTTTTGCTGGTTCCGGGGAGCTGTTTTTT. Amino acids: CASSLGFAGSGELFF.

The chain joins TRBV5-1 to TRBJ1-5; D is perhaps TRBD1 (6 bases). Trimming took off 0 bases at V and 3 bases at J, with 10 bases between the two ends. In germline, CDR1 is SGHRS, CDR2 YFSETQ. The length of the CDR3 is 15 residues. The CDR3 region has the DNA TGCGCCAGCAGCTTGGCTGGGGGCCCCAATCAGCCCCAGCATTTT. Amino acids: CASSLAGGPNQPQHF.

The rearrangement joins TRBV2 to TRBJ2-3; 8 nucleotides match TRBD1. V dropped 5 bases and J dropped 6; count of bases not matched to a gene: 10. The CDR3 sequence is 15 residues long. Germline CDR1 is SNHLY and CDR2 is FYNNEI. The CDR3 DNA follows: TGTGCCAGCAGTAGCGGACAGGGCCTTGGCGATACGCAGTATTTT. It codes for CASSSGQGLGDTQYF.

CDR3 amino acids: CASSLGGQLYGYTF. The CDR3 region has the DNA TGTGCCAGCAGTTTAGGGGGACAGCTCTATGGCTACACCTTC. V is TRBV28 and J is TRBJ1-2; 7 bases match TRBD1. Germline values: CDR1 MDHEN, CDR2 SYDVKM. The length of the CDR3 is 14 residues. Losses at the gene ends were 2 bases for V and 4 bases for J; bases not matched to a gene: 4.

The CDR3 sequence: CASSFLQAESSYNEQFF. The DNA for the CDR3 is TGTGCCAGCAGCTTCTTGCAGGCCGAGAGCTCCTACAATGAGCAGTTCTTC. The V call is TRBV7-9, the J call TRBJ2-1, with unresolved D. CDR1 and CDR2 (germline): SEHNR, FQNEAQ (reference sequence). Trimming left V 3 bases short and J 0 bases short, with 15 bases between. The length of the CDR3 is 17 residues.

The sample holds one count of this clone. The chain is built from TRBV6-4 and TRBJ2-4; D is possibly TRBD2 (5 bases). The CDR3 length is 13 residues. Germline V gene lookup returns CDR1 MRHNA and CDR2 SNTAGT. V lost 3 bases, J lost 7 bases, and 10 bases lay in between. The CDR3 sequence is CASSDSTGNIQYF. CDR3 bases: TGTGCCAGCAGTGATAGTACGGGGAACATTCAGTACTTC.

This rearrangement joins TRBV5-4 to TRBJ2-2, with a weak D call TRBD1 (5 bases). CDR1 is SGHNT, CDR2 YYREEE, per germline (reference sequence). CDR3 length: 15 amino acids. The ends were cut back, 1 base at V and 3 bases at J, with 10 bases in the middle. CDR3 nucleotides: TGTGCCAGCAGCTTGCAGGGATTGTACACCGGGGAGCTGTTTTTT. It is translated as CASSLQGLYTGELFF.

This CDR3 reads CAISESSLREKLFF. CDR3 DNA sequence: TGTGCCATCAGTGAGTCCAGCTTGAGGGAAAAACTGTTTTTT. The rearrangement links TRBV10-3 to TRBJ1-4; D gene uncertain. In germline, CDR1 is ENHRY, CDR2 SYGVKD. The CDR3 covers 14 residues. V gave up 0 bases and J gave up 8 bases, with 10 bases separating them.

V and J are TRBV7-8 and TRBJ2-7; D call uncertain. V dropped 0 bases and J dropped 3 bases, with 18 bases sitting between them. The CDR3 is 17 amino acids. Germline CDR1 reads SGHVS; CDR2 reads FQNEAQ. CDR3 residues: CASSLAALGANSYEQYF. CDR3 sequence (DNA): TGTGCCAGCAGCTTAGCCGCTTTAGGTGCAAACAGCTACGAGCAGTACTTC.

The rearrangement uses TRBV7-9 and TRBJ2-7; D is ambiguous. The V end was cut by 5 bases, the J end by 1 base, with 15 bases between. Germline CDR1 and CDR2: SEHNR and FQNEAQ (reference sequence). The CDR3 loop spans 15 amino acids. CDR3 DNA: TGTGCCAGCAGCCCCAGCGACAAGAAGTCCTACGAGCAGTACTTC. Its translation is CASSPSDKKSYEQYF.

This chain connects TRBV9 to TRBJ1-1, with 8 positions matching TRBD1. Germline values: CDR1 SGDLS, CDR2 YYNGEE. J lost 1 base, V lost 2 bases, and 4 bases had no gene match. This CDR3 is built from 15 residues. The CDR3 nucleotides are TGTGCCAGCAGCGTTGACGGGACAGGGAACACTGAAGCTTTCTTT. Translated, it gives CASSVDGTGNTEAFF.